This T cell receptor (beta chain) derives from a study of blood T cell repertoires in COVID-19. Looking at the study overall: Spain, Italy and the United States supplied samples that represented acute and convalescent COVID-19. T cells, B-cell-depleted T cells, or PBMCs supplied cDNA or gDNA.

With V trimmed by 5 bases and J by 3 bases, 11 bases remained unmatched. Germline CDR1 and CDR2: LNHDA and SQIVND (reference sequence). This CDR3 region has 18 residues. Per the authors' pipeline: Estimation of nucleated cell counts was performed using reference gene primer amplification. Here immunoSEQ multiplex PCR was the method, and the copy in TCRdb shows in-frame clones only, minus some. V, J and clone size derive from that table, while D and trimming were established from the DNA sequence. The data contain fewer than 65,000 clones, approximately 90% of them singletons. This chain links TRBV19 with TRBJ2-4; TRBD1 matches at 12 bases. This TCR came from a middle-aged man with acute or convalescent COVID-19. The specimen was peripheral blood. The CDR3 protein is CASSAKGGQGAVKNIQYF. CDR3 nucleotide sequence: TGTGCCAGTAGTGCCAAGGGGGGACAGGGGGCTGTCAAAAACATTCAGTACTTC.